This T cell receptor beta chain was documented in a study of cytomegalovirus exposure and HLA in healthy donors. The PCR had 60 Vbeta and 13 Jbeta primers. Profiling relied on immunoSEQ multiplex PCR, and the TCRdb table lists in-frame clones only, not all of them. Of around 60,000 clones listed, about 80% were seen once; the top ten hold roughly 47%. Trimming pared 9 bases from V and 7 bases from J, leaving 22 bases between. This CDR3 has 16 amino acids. Germline V gives CDR1 MNHEY, CDR2 SMNVEV (reference sequence). Specimen: PBMCs. The clonotype originates from a man aged 45-65 years in good health and CMV-seropositive. The J gene is TRBJ1-6, the V gene TRBV27, with D possibly being TRBD1 (6 bases). The CDR3: CARHLRQADGNSPLHF. CDR3 sequence (DNA): TGTGCCAGACACCTTAGACAGGCCGATGGGAATTCACCCCTCCACTTT.